This T cell receptor beta chain was sequenced for a study of T cell clonality in common variable immunodeficiency. Data came from immunoSEQ multiplex PCR; TCRdb stores just in-frame clones and leaves some out. The sample counts under 30,000 clones, none seen once; the ten largest own around 13%. The CDR3 extends over 14 amino acids. Germline V gene lookup returns CDR1 SGHAT and CDR2 FQNNGV. The V segment lost 5 bases and the J segment 5 bases; nucleotides outside the gene matches: 2. This clone was seen ten or more times. Read data end 3 residues before the CDR3 end; the end is taken from the germline J gene.

Sequencing was done on a sample of peripheral blood mononuclear cells. This receptor was identified in a person aged 18-70 years in good health. The chain recombines TRBV11-2 with TRBJ2-1, with 11 bases that match TRBD2. CDR3 region: CASSPTSGDNEQFF. Incomplete CDR3 DNA: TGTGCCAGCAGCCCGACTAGCGGGGACAATGAG.